This T cell receptor beta chain was captured in a study of T-cell memory formation after mild COVID-19. Via MiXCR, TCRdb re-called the 5' RACE reads, giving one row per CDR3 protein. The sample includes 450,000 or so distinct CDR3 sequences, 20% to 30% of them seen just once. The CDR3 contains 11 residues. V lost 5 bases, J lost 7 bases, and 8 bases lay in between. CDR1 is SGHAT, CDR2 FQNNGV, per germline. This clonotype occurred a few times. The sequenced sample was PBMCs or a T cell subset sorted from them (not recorded which). The genes are TRBV11-2 and TRBJ2-5; D is possibly TRBD1 or TRBD2 (5 bases each). This TCR was sampled from an adult woman who had mild COVID-19 (a few samples of this study predate the infection). Cell type and time point are not known. CDR3 region: CASSTRGTQYF. The CDR3 DNA sequence: TGTGCCAGCAGCACGAGGGGGACCCAGTACTTC.